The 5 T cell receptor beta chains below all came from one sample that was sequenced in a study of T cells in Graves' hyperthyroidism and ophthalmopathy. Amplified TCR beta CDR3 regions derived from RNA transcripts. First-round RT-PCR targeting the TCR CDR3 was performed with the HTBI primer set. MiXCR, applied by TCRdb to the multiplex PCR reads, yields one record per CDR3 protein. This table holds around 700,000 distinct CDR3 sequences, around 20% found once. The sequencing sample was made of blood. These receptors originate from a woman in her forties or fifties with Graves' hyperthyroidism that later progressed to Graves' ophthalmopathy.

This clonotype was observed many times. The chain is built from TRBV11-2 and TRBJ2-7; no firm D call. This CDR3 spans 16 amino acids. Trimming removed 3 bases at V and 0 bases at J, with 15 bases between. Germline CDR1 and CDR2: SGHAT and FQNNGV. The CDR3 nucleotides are TGTGCCAGCAGCTTGGAGAAGGATAGAAGCTCCTACGAGCAGTACTTC. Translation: CASSLEKDRSSYEQYF.

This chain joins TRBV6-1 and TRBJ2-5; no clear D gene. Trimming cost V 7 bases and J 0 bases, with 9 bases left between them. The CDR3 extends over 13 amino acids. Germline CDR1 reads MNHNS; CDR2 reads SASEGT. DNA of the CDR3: TGTGCCAGCAAGAACACACACCAAGAGACCCAGTACTTC. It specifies CASKNTHQETQYF.

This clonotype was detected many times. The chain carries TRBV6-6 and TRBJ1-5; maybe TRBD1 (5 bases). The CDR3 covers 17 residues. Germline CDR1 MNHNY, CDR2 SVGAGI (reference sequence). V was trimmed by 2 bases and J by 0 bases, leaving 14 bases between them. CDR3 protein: CASSYRGWYFSNQPQHF. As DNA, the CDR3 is TGTGCCAGCAGTTACCGGGGGTGGTACTTTAGCAATCAGCCCCAGCATTTT.

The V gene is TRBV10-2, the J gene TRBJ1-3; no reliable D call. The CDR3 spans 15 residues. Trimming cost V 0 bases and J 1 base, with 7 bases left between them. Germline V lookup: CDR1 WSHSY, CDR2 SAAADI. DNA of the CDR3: TGCGCCAGCAGTGAGTCGCCGGAATCTGGAAACACCATATATTTT. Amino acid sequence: CASSESPESGNTIYF.

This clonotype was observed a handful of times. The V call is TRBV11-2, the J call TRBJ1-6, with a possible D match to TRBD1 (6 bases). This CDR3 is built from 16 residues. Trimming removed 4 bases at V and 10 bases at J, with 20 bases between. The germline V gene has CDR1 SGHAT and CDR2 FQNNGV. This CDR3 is CASSSGPGQGYSPLHF. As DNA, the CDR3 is TGTGCCAGCAGCTCAGGCCCCGGCCAGGGGTACTCACCCCTCCACTTT.